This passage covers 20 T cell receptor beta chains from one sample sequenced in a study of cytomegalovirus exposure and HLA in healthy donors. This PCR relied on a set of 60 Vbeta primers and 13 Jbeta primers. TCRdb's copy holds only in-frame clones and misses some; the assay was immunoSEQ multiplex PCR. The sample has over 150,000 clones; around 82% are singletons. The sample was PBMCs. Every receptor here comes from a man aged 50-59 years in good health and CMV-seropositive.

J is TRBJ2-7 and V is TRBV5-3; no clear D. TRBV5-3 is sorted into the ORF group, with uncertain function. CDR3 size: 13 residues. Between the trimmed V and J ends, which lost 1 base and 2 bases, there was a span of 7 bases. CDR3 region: CARSLNYTYEQYF. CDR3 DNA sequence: TGTGCCAGAAGCTTGAACTATACCTACGAGCAGTACTTC.

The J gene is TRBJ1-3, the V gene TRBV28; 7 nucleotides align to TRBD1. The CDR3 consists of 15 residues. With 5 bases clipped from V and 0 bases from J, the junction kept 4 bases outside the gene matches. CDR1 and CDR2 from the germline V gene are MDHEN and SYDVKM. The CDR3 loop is CASSLPGGSGNTIYF. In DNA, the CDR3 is TGTGCCAGCAGTCTCCCAGGGGGCTCTGGAAACACCATATATTTT.

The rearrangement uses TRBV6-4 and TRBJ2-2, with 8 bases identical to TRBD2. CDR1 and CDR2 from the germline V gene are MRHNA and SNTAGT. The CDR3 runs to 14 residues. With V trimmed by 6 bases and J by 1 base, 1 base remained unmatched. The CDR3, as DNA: TGTGCCAGCAGACTAGCGGAGAACACCGGGGAGCTGTTTTTT. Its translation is CASRLAENTGELFF.

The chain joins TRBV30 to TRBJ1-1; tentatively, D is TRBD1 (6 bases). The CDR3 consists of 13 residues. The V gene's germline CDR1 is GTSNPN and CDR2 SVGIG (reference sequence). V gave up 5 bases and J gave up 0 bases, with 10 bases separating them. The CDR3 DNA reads TGTGCCTGGGGGGGGGCGATGAACACTGAAGCTTTCTTT. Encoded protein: CAWGGAMNTEAFF. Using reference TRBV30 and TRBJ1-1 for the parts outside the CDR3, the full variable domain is SQTIHQWPATLVQPVGSPLSLECTVEGTSNPNLYWYRQAAGRGLQLLFYSVGIGQISSEVPQNLSASRPQDRQFILSSKKLLLSDSGFYLCAWGGAMNTEAFFGQGTRLTVV.

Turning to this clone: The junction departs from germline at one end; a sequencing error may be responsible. CDR3 amino acids: CASSQGLAGGLAKNSQYF. Written as DNA, the CDR3 is TGCGCCAGCAGCCAAGGCCTAGCGGGAGGTCTAGCCAAAAACAGTCAGTACTTC. The chain uses TRBV4-1 and TRBJ2-4, with 11 bases fitting TRBD2. CDR1 MGHRA and CDR2 YSYEKL come from the germline V gene. The CDR3 totals 18 residues.

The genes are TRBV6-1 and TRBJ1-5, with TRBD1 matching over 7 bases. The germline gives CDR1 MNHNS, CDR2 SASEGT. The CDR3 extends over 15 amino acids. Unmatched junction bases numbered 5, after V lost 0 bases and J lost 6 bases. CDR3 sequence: CASSEARAGGQPQHF. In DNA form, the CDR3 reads TGTGCCAGCAGTGAAGCAAGGGCAGGGGGTCAGCCCCAGCATTTT.

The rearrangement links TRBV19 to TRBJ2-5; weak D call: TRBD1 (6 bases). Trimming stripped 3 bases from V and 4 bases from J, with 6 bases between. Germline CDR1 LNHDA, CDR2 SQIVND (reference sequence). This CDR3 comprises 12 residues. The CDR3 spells CASSMTGETQYF. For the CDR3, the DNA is TGTGCCAGTAGTATGACAGGAGAGACCCAGTACTTC.

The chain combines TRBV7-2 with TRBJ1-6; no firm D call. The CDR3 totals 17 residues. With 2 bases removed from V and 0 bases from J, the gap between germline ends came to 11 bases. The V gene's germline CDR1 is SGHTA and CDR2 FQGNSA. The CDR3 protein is CASSLNGWSSYNSPLHF. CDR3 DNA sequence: TGTGCCAGCAGCTTAAATGGTTGGAGCTCCTATAATTCACCCCTCCACTTT.

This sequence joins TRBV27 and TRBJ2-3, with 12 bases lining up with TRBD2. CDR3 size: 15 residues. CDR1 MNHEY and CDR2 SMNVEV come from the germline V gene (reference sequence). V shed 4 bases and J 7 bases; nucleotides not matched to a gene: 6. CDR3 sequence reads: CASSSLAGGVNTQYF. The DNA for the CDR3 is TGTGCCAGCAGTTCGCTAGCGGGAGGGGTGAATACGCAGTATTTT.

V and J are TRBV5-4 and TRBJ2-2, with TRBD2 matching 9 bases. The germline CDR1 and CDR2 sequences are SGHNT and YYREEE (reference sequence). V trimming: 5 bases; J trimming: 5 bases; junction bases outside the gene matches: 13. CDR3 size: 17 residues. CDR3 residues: CASSRPALAGYTGELFF. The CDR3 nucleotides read TGTGCCAGCAGTCGCCCGGCCCTAGCGGGATATACCGGGGAGCTGTTTTTT.

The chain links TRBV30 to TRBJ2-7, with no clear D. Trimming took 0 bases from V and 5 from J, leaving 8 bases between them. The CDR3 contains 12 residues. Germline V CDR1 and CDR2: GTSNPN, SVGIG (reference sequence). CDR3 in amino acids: CAWSVEVHEQYF. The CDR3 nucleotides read TGTGCCTGGAGTGTAGAGGTCCACGAGCAGTACTTC.

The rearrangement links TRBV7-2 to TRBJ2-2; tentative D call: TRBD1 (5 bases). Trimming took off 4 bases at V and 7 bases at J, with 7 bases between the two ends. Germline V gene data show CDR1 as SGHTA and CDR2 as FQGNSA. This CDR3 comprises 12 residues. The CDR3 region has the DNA TGTGCCAGCAGCTGGGGCCACGGGGAGCTGTTTTTT. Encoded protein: CASSWGHGELFF.

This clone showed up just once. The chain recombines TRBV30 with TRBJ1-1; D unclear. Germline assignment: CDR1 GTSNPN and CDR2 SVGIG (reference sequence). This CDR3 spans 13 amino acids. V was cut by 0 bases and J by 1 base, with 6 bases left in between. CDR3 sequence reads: CAWSVHRNTEAFF. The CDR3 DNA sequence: TGTGCCTGGAGTGTACACCGGAACACTGAAGCTTTCTTT.

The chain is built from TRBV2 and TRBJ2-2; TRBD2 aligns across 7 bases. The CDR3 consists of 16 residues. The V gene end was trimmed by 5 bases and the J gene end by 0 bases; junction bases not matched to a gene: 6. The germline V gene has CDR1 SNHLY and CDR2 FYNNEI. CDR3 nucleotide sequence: TGTGCCAGCAGTTCTGTAGCGGGCTCGAACACCGGGGAGCTGTTTTTT. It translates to CASSSVAGSNTGELFF.

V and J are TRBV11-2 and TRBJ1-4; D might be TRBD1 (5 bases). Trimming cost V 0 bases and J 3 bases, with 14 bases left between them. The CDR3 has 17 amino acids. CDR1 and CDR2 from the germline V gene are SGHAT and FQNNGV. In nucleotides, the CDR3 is TGTGCCAGCAGCTTAGATCTAGGAGCAGGGCCTAATGAAAAACTGTTTTTT. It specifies CASSLDLGAGPNEKLFF.

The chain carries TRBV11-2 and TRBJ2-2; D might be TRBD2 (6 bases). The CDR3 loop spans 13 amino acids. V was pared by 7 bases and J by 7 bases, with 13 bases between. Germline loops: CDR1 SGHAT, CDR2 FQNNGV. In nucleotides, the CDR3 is TGTGCCAGCAACTGGAGGGGCGGCGGGGAGCTGTTTTTT. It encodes CASNWRGGGELFF.

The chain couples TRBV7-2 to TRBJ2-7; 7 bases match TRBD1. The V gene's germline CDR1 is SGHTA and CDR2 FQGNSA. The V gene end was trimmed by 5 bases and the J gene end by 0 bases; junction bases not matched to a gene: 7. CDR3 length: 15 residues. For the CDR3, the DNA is TGTGCCAGCAGCAAGGACAGGACGAGCTCCTACGAGCAGTACTTC. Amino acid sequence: CASSKDRTSSYEQYF.

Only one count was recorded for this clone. CDR3 DNA: TGTGCCAGCAGCCGCGGACTAGCGGGGGTATCCTCCTACGAGCAGTACTTC. This encodes CASSRGLAGVSSYEQYF. The chain carries TRBV7-2 and TRBJ2-7, with 13 bases fitting TRBD2. V was clipped by 5 bases and J by 0 bases; unmatched bases: 7. This CDR3 comprises 17 residues. Germline CDR1 and CDR2: SGHTA and FQGNSA.

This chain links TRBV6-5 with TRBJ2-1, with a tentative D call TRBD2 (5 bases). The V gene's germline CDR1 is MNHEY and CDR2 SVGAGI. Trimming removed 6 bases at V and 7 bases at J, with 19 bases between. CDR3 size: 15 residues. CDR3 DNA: TGTGCCAGCAGGAGAGGGCTAGAACTCCAGAATGAGCAGTTCTTC. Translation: CASRRGLELQNEQFF.

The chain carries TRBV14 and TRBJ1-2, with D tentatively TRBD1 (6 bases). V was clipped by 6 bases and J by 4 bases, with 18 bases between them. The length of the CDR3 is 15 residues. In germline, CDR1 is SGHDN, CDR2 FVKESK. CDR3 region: CASSLRTGWAYGYTF. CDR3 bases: TGTGCCAGCAGTCTCAGAACAGGGTGGGCCTATGGCTACACCTTC.